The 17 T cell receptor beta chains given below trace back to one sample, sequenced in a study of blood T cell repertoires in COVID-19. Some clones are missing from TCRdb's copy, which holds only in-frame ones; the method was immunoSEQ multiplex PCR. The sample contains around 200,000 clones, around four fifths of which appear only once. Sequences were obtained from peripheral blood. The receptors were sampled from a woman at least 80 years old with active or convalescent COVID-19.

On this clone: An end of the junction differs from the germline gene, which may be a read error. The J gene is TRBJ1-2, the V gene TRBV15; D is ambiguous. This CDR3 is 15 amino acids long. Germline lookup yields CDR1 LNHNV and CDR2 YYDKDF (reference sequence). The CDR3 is CTTSRDGDRNYGYTF. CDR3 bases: TGTACCACCAGCAGAGATGGAGACCGTAACTATGGCTACACCTTC.

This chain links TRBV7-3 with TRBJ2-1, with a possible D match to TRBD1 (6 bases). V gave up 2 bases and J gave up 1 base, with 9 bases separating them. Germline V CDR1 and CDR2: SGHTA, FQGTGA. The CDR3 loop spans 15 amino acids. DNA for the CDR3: TGTGCCAGCAGCTTATTAGGGGGTTCCTACAATGAGCAGTTCTTC. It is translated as CASSLLGGSYNEQFF.

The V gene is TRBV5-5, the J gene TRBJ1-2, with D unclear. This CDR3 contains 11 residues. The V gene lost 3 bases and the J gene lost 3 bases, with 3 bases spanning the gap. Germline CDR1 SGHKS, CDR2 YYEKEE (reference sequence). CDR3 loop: CASSSDYGYTF. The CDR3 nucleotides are TGTGCCAGCAGCTCTGACTATGGCTACACCTTC.

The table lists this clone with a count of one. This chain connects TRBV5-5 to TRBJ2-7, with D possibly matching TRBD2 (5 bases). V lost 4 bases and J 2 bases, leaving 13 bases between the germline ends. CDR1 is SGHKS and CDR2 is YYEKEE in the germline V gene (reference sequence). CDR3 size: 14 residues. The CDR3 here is CASSPRATTYEQYF. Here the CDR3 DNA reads TGTGCCAGCAGCCCCCGGGCGACTACCTACGAGCAGTACTTC.

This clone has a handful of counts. CDR3 residues: CASSLAGRGPSPLHF. The CDR3 nucleotides read TGTGCCAGCAGCTTGGCCGGCAGGGGGCCGTCACCCCTCCACTTT. J is TRBJ1-6 and V is TRBV5-4, with 8 positions matching TRBD1. Germline V gene data show CDR1 as SGHNT and CDR2 as YYREEE (reference sequence). V gave up 0 bases and J gave up 10 bases; unmatched junction bases: 6. This CDR3 comprises 15 residues.

In DNA form, the CDR3 reads TGTGCCAGCAGCGCAACTAGCGGTGGGGAGACCCAGTACTTC. It encodes CASSATSGGETQYF. This chain links TRBV6-2 or TRBV6-3 with TRBJ2-5, with TRBD2 matching over 8 bases. The CDR3 is made up of 14 amino acids. The ends lost 6 bases at V and 5 bases at J; junction bases unmatched: 8. Germline CDR1 MNHEY, CDR2 SVGEGT.

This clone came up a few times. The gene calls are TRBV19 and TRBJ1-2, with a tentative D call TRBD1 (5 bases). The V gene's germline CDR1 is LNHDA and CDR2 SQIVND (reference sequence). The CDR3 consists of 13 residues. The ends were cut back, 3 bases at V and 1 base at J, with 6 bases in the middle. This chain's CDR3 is CASSIQGNYGYTF. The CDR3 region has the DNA TGTGCCAGTAGTATCCAGGGTAACTATGGCTACACCTTC. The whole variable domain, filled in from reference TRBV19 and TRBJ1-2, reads DGGITQSPKYLFRKEGQNVTLSCEQNLNHDAMYWYRQDPGQGLRLIYYSQIVNDFQKGDIAEGYSVSREKKESFPLTVTSAQKNPTAFYLCASSIQGNYGYTFGSGTRLTVV.

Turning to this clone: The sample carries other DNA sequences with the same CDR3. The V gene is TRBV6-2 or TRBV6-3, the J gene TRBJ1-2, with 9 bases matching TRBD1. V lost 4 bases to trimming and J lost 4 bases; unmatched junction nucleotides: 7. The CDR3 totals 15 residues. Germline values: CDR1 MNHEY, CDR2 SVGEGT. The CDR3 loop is CASSSPGQGTYGYTF. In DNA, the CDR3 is TGTGCCAGCAGTTCCCCAGGACAGGGGACCTATGGCTACACCTTC.

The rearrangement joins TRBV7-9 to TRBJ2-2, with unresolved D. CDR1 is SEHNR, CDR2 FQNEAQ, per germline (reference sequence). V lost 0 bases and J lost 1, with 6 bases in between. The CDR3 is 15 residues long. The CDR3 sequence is CASSLASGNTGELFF. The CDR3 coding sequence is TGTGCCAGCAGCTTAGCATCAGGGAACACCGGGGAGCTGTTTTTT. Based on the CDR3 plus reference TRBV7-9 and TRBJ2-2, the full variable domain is DTGVSQNPRHKITKRGQNVTFRCDPISEHNRLYWYRQTLGQGPEFLTYFQNEAQLEKSRLLSDRFSAERPKGSFSTLEIQRTEQGDSAMYLCASSLASGNTGELFFGEGSRLTVL.

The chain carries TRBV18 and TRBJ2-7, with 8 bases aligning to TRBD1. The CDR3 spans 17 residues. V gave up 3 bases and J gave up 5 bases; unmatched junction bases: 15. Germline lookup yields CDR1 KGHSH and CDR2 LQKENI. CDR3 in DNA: TGTGCCAGCTCACCGTTAATCCAGGGGGCGTTTATCAACGAGCAGTACTTC. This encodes CASSPLIQGAFINEQYF. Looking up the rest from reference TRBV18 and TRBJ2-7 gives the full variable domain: NAGVMQNPRHLVRRRGQEARLRCSPMKGHSHVYWYRQLPEEGLKFMVYLQKENIIDESGMPKERFSAEFPKEGPSILRIQQVVRGDSAAYFCASSPLIQGAFINEQYFGPGTRLTVT.

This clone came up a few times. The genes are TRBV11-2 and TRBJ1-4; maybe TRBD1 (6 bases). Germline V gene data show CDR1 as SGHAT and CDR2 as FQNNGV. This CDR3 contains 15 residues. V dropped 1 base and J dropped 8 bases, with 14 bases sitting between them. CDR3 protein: CASSLGGRGGEKLFF. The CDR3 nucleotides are TGTGCCAGCAGCTTAGGGGGCAGGGGAGGGGAAAAACTGTTTTTT.

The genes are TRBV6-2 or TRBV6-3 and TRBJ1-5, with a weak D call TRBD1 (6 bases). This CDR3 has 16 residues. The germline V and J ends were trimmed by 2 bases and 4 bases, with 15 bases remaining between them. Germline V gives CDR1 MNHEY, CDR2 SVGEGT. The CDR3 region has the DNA TGTGCCAGCAGTTACGTGGCAGGGGCGAGAAATCAGCCCCAGCATTTT. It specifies CASSYVAGARNQPQHF.

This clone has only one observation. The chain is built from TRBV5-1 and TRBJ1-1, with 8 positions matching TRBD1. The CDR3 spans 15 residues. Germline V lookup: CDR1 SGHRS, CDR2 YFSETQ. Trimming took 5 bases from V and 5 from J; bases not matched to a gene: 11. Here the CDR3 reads CASRDVTGGETEAFF. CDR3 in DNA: TGCGCCAGCAGGGACGTTACAGGGGGAGAGACTGAAGCTTTCTTT.

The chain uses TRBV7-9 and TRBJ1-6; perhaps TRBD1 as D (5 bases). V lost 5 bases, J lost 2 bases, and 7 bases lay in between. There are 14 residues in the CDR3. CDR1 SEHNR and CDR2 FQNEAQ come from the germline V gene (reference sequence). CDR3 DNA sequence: TGTGCCAGCAGCCCAGGGACCTATAATTCACCCCTCCACTTT. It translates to CASSPGTYNSPLHF.

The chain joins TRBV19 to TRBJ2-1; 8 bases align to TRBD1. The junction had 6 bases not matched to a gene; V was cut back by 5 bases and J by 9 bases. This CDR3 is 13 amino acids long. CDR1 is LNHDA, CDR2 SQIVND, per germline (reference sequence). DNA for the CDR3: TGTGCCAGTAGTCCCGGGACAGGTGGTGAGCAGTTCTTC. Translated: CASSPGTGGEQFF.

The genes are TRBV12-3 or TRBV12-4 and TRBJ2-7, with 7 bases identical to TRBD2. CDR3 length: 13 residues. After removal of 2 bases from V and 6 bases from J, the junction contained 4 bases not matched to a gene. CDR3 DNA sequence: TGTGCCAGCAGTTTAAGGGTAGCGGGCGAGCAGTACTTC. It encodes CASSLRVAGEQYF.

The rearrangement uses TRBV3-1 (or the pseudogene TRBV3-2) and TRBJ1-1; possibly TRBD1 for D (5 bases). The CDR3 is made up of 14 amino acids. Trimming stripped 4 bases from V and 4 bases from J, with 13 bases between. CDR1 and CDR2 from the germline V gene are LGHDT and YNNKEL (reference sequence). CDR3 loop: CASSPGRGTTEAFF. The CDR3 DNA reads TGTGCCAGCAGCCCCGGGAGGGGCACCACTGAAGCTTTCTTT.